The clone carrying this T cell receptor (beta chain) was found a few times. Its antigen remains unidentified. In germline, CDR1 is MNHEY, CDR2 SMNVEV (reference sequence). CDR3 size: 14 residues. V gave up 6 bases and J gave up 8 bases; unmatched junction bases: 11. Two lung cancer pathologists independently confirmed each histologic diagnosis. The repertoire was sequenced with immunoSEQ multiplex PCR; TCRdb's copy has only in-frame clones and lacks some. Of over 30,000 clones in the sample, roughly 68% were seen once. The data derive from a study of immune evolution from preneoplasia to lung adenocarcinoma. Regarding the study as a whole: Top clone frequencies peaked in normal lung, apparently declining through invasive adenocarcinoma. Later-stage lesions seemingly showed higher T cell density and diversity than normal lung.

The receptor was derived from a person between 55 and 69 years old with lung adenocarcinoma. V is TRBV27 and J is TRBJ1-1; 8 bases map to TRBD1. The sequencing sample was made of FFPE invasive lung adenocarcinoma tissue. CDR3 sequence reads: CASSYGTGYSEAFF. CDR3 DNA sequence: TGTGCCAGCAGCTACGGGACAGGCTACTCCGAAGCTTTCTTT.